This is a list of T cell receptor beta chains from one sample in a study of early T cells in non-severe SARS-CoV-2 infection. In TCRdb, the 5' RACE reads were re-called with MiXCR into one record per CDR3 protein. The sample yields under 65,000 distinct CDR3 sequences, 9.5% to 15% seen once. The sequencing sample was made of whole blood. These receptors were taken from an adult who was a healthcare worker with PCR-confirmed SARS-CoV-2 infection or an uninfected control (not recorded which). CDR3s include the opening cysteine and the closing phenylalanine or tryptophan. The D gene is left open where the match is weak. Not all rows give a size; the values are once, few, many and, for expanded clones, a class.

cdr3_aa,cdr3_nt,j_call,d_call,v_call,clone_size
CASSQLGVSRNTEAFF,TGTGCCAGCAGTCAATTAGGGGTTAGTAGAAACACTGAAGCTTTCTTT,TRBJ1-1,-,TRBV6-5,many
CASGQGRRETQYF,TGTGCCAGCGGACAGGGGCGAAGAGAGACCCAGTACTTC,TRBJ2-5,TRBD1,TRBV7-8,-
CATSRDALSGNTIYF,TGTGCCACCAGCAGAGATGCCCTCTCTGGAAACACCATATATTTT,TRBJ1-3,-,TRBV15,-
CSVEGQANTEAFF,TGCAGCGTTGAGGGACAAGCCAACACTGAAGCTTTCTTT,TRBJ1-1,-,TRBV29-1,many
CSGMTVSDEQFF,TGCAGCGGGATGACAGTTTCGGATGAGCAGTTCTTC,TRBJ2-1,-,TRBV29-1,-
CASGTGSTSGANVLTF,TGTGCCAGCGGGACAGGCTCTACCTCCGGGGCCAACGTCCTGACTTTC,TRBJ2-6,TRBD1,TRBV7-9,many
CASSRFVGQGSTDTQYF,TGTGCCAGCAGCCGATTCGTAGGACAGGGAAGCACAGATACGCAGTATTTT,TRBJ2-3,TRBD1,TRBV7-9,many
CASSWPGGGELFF,TGTGCCAGCAGCTGGCCCGGCGGCGGGGAGCTGTTTTTT,TRBJ2-2,-,TRBV3-1,-
CSARDVWSSYNEQFF,TGCAGTGCTAGAGATGTCTGGAGCTCCTACAATGAGCAGTTCTTC,TRBJ2-1,-,TRBV20-1,-
CASSQLPGYNEQFF,TGTGCCAGCAGCCAACTGCCCGGATACAATGAGCAGTTCTTC,TRBJ2-1,-,TRBV7-2,many
CASSTSAERSYNEQFF,TGCGCCAGCAGCACCAGTGCCGAACGCTCCTACAATGAGCAGTTCTTC,TRBJ2-1,-,TRBV5-1,few
CSAGGQGNTQYF,TGCAGTGCTGGGGGACAGGGCAATACGCAGTATTTT,TRBJ2-3,TRBD1,TRBV20-1,few
CASSQESRGGTEAFF,TGTGCCAGCAGCCAAGAATCCAGGGGAGGGACTGAAGCTTTCTTT,TRBJ1-1,-,TRBV3-1,-
CASSFRTSGNTGELFF,TGTGCCAGCAGCTTTAGGACTAGCGGTAACACCGGGGAGCTGTTTTTT,TRBJ2-2,TRBD2,TRBV5-4,few
CASSLERGRTEAFF,TGTGCCAGCAGCTTAGAACGGGGGAGGACTGAAGCTTTCTTT,TRBJ1-1,-,TRBV11-2,many
CASSLTTAGSSYEQYF,TGCGCCAGCAGCTTAACCACGGCCGGGAGCTCCTACGAGCAGTACTTC,TRBJ2-7,-,TRBV5-1,-
CASSQGRLGGHETQYF,TGTGCCAGCAGCCAAGGCCGCTTGGGTGGTCACGAGACCCAGTACTTC,TRBJ2-5,-,TRBV7-9,many
CASSVGQSNYEQYF,TGTGCCAGCAGCGTGGGACAGAGTAACTACGAGCAGTACTTC,TRBJ2-7,TRBD1,TRBV9,-